These 25 T cell receptor beta chains were sequenced from one sample in a study of T-cell memory formation after mild COVID-19. TCRdb fed the 5' RACE reads into MiXCR, producing one record per CDR3 protein. Of roughly 450,000 distinct CDR3 sequences in the sample, around a sixth were seen once. Sequences were obtained from PBMCs or a T cell subset sorted from them (not recorded which). These receptor sequences come from an adult woman who had mild COVID-19 (a few samples of this study predate the infection). Cell type and time point are not known.

In its sample, this clonotype was seen a few times. The V and J genes are TRBV5-1 and TRBJ2-1; D uncertain. There are 13 residues in the CDR3. V lost 5 bases to trimming and J lost 4 bases, with 10 bases between them. Germline lookup yields CDR1 SGHRS and CDR2 YFSETQ. The CDR3 DNA reads TGCGCCAGCAGAAAGGAGATTTACAATGAGCAGTTCTTC. Protein: CASRKEIYNEQFF.

This clonotype was seen only a few times. The V and J genes are TRBV6-6 and TRBJ2-5, with a weak D call TRBD1 (6 bases). Trimming took 3 bases from V and 5 from J, leaving 13 bases between them. Germline CDR1 MNHNY, CDR2 SVGAGI (reference sequence). The CDR3 runs to 14 residues. For the CDR3, the DNA is TGTGCCAGCAGTTATTCCGGGACAATCGAGACCCAGTACTTC. Translated: CASSYSGTIETQYF.

There are many counts of this clonotype. The genes are TRBV7-9 and TRBJ2-3; 14 bases map to TRBD2. Losses at the gene ends were 5 bases for V and 5 bases for J; bases not matched to a gene: 3. The germline CDR1 and CDR2 sequences are SEHNR and FQNEAQ (reference sequence). The CDR3 is made up of 15 amino acids. CDR3 nucleotides: TGTGCCAGCAGCCCGGGGACTAGCGGGAGAGATACGCAGTATTTT. It translates to CASSPGTSGRDTQYF.

This clonotype was observed a few times. The CDR3 is CASSPSIQPQHF. Written as DNA, the CDR3 is TGTGCCAGTAGTCCGAGTATTCAGCCCCAGCATTTT. This chain links TRBV19 with TRBJ1-5; D gene unclear. V lost 5 bases and J 6 bases, leaving 8 bases between the germline ends. The CDR3 is 12 amino acids. Looked up from germline, CDR1 is LNHDA and CDR2 is SQIVND (reference sequence).

The genes are TRBV19 and TRBJ2-7, with a possible D match to TRBD2 (5 bases). The CDR3 spans 14 residues. Trimming left V 5 bases short and J 2 bases short, with 13 bases between. Germline lookup yields CDR1 LNHDA and CDR2 SQIVND (reference sequence). In nucleotides, the CDR3 is TGTGCCAGTAGTCCCGGACGGGGAACCTACGAGCAGTACTTC. It specifies CASSPGRGTYEQYF.

This clonotype was observed many times. This chain uses TRBV29-1 with TRBJ2-5; possibly TRBD1 for D (6 bases). Trimming left V 4 bases short and J 4 bases short, with 13 bases between. The CDR3 extends over 13 amino acids. From germline, CDR1 is SQVTM and CDR2 ANQGSEA. CDR3 protein: CSVVQGDRETQYF. CDR3 nucleotide sequence: TGCAGCGTTGTACAGGGAGATAGAGAGACCCAGTACTTC.

This clonotype was seen more than once but under ten times. V usage is TRBV4-1 and J usage is TRBJ1-2; D is perhaps TRBD1 (6 bases). The CDR3 is 14 residues long. V lost 2 bases and J lost 8, with 15 bases in between. CDR1 MGHRA and CDR2 YSYEKL come from the germline V gene. The CDR3 protein is CASSQSNREGGYTF. CDR3 nucleotide sequence: TGCGCCAGCAGCCAATCAAACAGGGAGGGGGGCTACACCTTC.

The rearrangement joins TRBV25-1 to TRBJ2-3; no reliable D call. CDR3 length: 14 residues. CDR1 and CDR2 (germline): MGHDK, SYGVNS. Trimming took off 2 bases at V and 6 bases at J, with 12 bases between the two ends. The CDR3 region is CASSEIMTADTQYF. CDR3 coding DNA: TGTGCCAGCAGTGAAATTATGACGGCCGATACGCAGTATTTT.

This chain links TRBV4-1 with TRBJ2-7; 9 nucleotides agree with TRBD2. J gave up 6 bases and V 1 base, and 10 bases lay outside the gene matches. This CDR3 spans 16 amino acids. Germline loops: CDR1 MGHRA, CDR2 YSYEKL. The CDR3 protein is CASSQGLAGPPGEQYF. In DNA form, the CDR3 reads TGCGCCAGCAGCCAAGGGCTAGCGGGACCCCCGGGCGAGCAGTACTTC.

The rearrangement joins TRBV4-1 to TRBJ1-6; D gene ambiguous. V lost 1 base and J lost 9, with 13 bases in between. The germline V gene encodes CDR1 MGHRA and CDR2 YSYEKL. This CDR3 has 15 residues. The CDR3 DNA is TGCGCCAGCAGCCAAGTCGGAGATCTTATTTCACCCCTCCACTTT. Amino acid sequence: CASSQVGDLISPLHF.

This clonotype was seen only a few times. The rearrangement links TRBV4-2 to TRBJ2-3, with TRBD2 matching over 9 bases. The V gene end was trimmed by 0 bases and the J gene end by 5 bases; junction bases not matched to a gene: 6. CDR3 size: 16 residues. Germline V gene data show CDR1 as LGHNA and CDR2 as YNFKEQ. CDR3 residues: CASSQESGLAVDTQYF. The CDR3 DNA reads as TGTGCCAGCAGCCAAGAATCGGGACTAGCTGTAGATACGCAGTATTTT.

This clonotype has only a few counts. The chain uses TRBV7-6 and TRBJ2-1; D not certain. Trimming removed 3 bases from V and 0 bases from J, with 9 bases in between. Germline V lookup: CDR1 SGHVS, CDR2 FNYEAQ. The CDR3 runs to 15 residues. The DNA of the CDR3 is TGTGCCAGCAGCTTTGATCGAAGCTCCTACAATGAGCAGTTCTTC. Protein sequence: CASSFDRSSYNEQFF.

The genes are TRBV7-9 and TRBJ2-3, with D perhaps given as TRBD1 or TRBD2 (5 bases each). Germline V gene data show CDR1 as SEHNR and CDR2 as FQNEAQ (reference sequence). V lost 0 bases and J 2 bases, leaving 18 bases between the germline ends. The CDR3 runs 18 residues. The chain's CDR3 is CASSLAGPRQTITDTQYF. CDR3 nucleotide sequence: TGTGCCAGCAGCTTAGCGGGTCCCAGACAGACTATCACAGATACGCAGTATTTT. Combining the CDR3 with reference TRBV7-9 and TRBJ2-3 gives the whole variable domain DTGVSQNPRHKITKRGQNVTFRCDPISEHNRLYWYRQTLGQGPEFLTYFQNEAQLEKSRLLSDRFSAERPKGSFSTLEIQRTEQGDSAMYLCASSLAGPRQTITDTQYFGPGTRLTVL.

V gene TRBV19 combines with J gene TRBJ1-5; D gene uncertain. V lost 2 bases to trimming and J lost 2 bases, with 10 bases between them. The CDR3 covers 15 residues. Germline V gene data show CDR1 as LNHDA and CDR2 as SQIVND (reference sequence). In DNA, the CDR3 is TGTGCCAGTAGTATACGTCCGAATGGCAATCAGCCCCAGCATTTT. Amino acid sequence: CASSIRPNGNQPQHF.

The V and J genes are TRBV15 and TRBJ2-1; the match to TRBD1 covers 10 bases. The CDR3 extends over 18 amino acids. Germline V lookup: CDR1 LNHNV, CDR2 YYDKDF (reference sequence). V trimming: 5 bases; J trimming: 0 bases; junction bases outside the gene matches: 10. The CDR3 loop reads CATSLLGTGASSYNEQFF. The CDR3 DNA is TGTGCCACCAGCCTCTTAGGGACAGGGGCTAGCTCCTACAATGAGCAGTTCTTC. Filled out from reference TRBV15 and TRBJ2-1, the complete variable domain reads DAMVIQNPRYQVTQFGKPVTLSCSQTLNHNVMYWYQQKSSQAPKLLFHYYDKDFNNEADTPDNFQSRRPNTSFCFLDIRSPGLGDTAMYLCATSLLGTGASSYNEQFFGPGTRLTVL.

The V gene is TRBV20-1, the J gene TRBJ1-2; D is undetermined. Germline lookup yields CDR1 DFQATT and CDR2 SNEGSKA (reference sequence). Trimming removed 0 bases at V and 6 bases at J, with 17 bases between. The CDR3 is made up of 15 amino acids. CDR3 sequence: CSARDLRAPGDGYTF. The CDR3 nucleotides are TGCAGTGCTAGAGATCTCCGGGCGCCGGGCGATGGCTACACCTTC.

This clonotype has just a few counts. This chain connects TRBV5-5 to TRBJ1-6; D is unclear. Germline V gene sequence: CDR1 SGHKS, CDR2 YYEKEE (reference sequence). The CDR3 has 15 amino acids. V was pared by 0 bases and J by 10 bases, with 14 bases between. The CDR3 sequence is CASSLDYSFGSPLHF. For the CDR3, the DNA is TGTGCCAGCAGCTTGGATTACAGTTTCGGCTCACCCCTCCACTTT.

The rearrangement uses TRBV7-9 and TRBJ1-2; TRBD1 is a possible D gene (6 bases). The V and J ends lost 4 bases and 4 bases respectively, with 19 bases between them. Germline V gene lookup returns CDR1 SEHNR and CDR2 FQNEAQ (reference sequence). CDR3 length equals 16 residues. Written as DNA, the CDR3 is TGTGCCAGCAGCTCAACTGGACAGCTCCTCAGCTATGGCTACACCTTC. Amino acid sequence: CASSSTGQLLSYGYTF.

The V and J genes are TRBV7-9 and TRBJ1-1; TRBD1 is a possible D gene (5 bases). Germline values: CDR1 SEHNR, CDR2 FQNEAQ (reference sequence). The CDR3 sequence is 13 residues long. Trimming stripped 4 bases from V and 4 bases from J, with 10 bases between. The CDR3 DNA reads TGTGCCAGCAGCTCACCCGGGGCCACTGAAGCTTTCTTT. The encoded protein is CASSSPGATEAFF.

This clonotype turned up a few times. J is TRBJ1-2 and V is TRBV30; perhaps TRBD1 as D (5 bases). Germline loops: CDR1 GTSNPN, CDR2 SVGIG (reference sequence). V was clipped by 3 bases and J by 7 bases, with 9 bases between them. CDR3 length equals 11 residues. CDR3 amino acids: CAWSRGGGYTF. CDR3 nucleotide sequence: TGTGCCTGGAGCCGGGGCGGTGGCTACACCTTC.

In this sample, this clonotype turned up a few times. The rearrangement uses TRBV15 and TRBJ2-7; D remains ambiguous. Per the germline V gene, CDR1 is LNHNV and CDR2 is YYDKDF (reference sequence). Between the trimmed V and J ends, which lost 4 bases and 1 base, there was a span of 8 bases. The CDR3 has 13 amino acids. Here the CDR3 reads CATSKDPSYEQYF. In DNA form, the CDR3 reads TGTGCCACCAGCAAGGACCCTTCCTACGAGCAGTACTTC.

In its sample, this clonotype was seen a few times. The chain links TRBV7-7 to TRBJ2-1; maybe TRBD2 (6 bases). This CDR3 comprises 17 residues. Germline-derived CDR1 and CDR2 are SSHAT and FNYEAQ (reference sequence). V lost 2 bases to trimming and J lost 6 bases, with 20 bases between them. As DNA, the CDR3 is TGTGCCAGCAGCTTAATGGGGGGAACGATTTGGGGCAATGAGCAGTTCTTC. Protein: CASSLMGGTIWGNEQFF.

V and J are TRBV4-2 and TRBJ2-7; maybe TRBD1 (6 bases). The germline V gene has CDR1 LGHNA and CDR2 YNFKEQ. V lost 11 bases to trimming and J lost 1 base, with 15 bases between them. This CDR3 is 13 amino acids long. The CDR3, as DNA: TGTGCCGGTGGGGACATTGGGTCCTACGAGCAGTACTTC. It encodes CAGGDIGSYEQYF.

The chain combines TRBV18 with TRBJ1-1; the D gene is possibly TRBD1 (6 bases). The CDR3 spans 13 residues. Germline V CDR1 and CDR2: KGHSH, LQKENI. Trimming cost V 3 bases and J 5 bases, with 10 bases left between them. The CDR3 DNA is TGTGCCAGCTCACCGGGGGCTGGGACTGAAGCTTTCTTT. Protein product: CASSPGAGTEAFF.

The rearrangement joins TRBV6-2 or TRBV6-3 to TRBJ2-5; D is unresolved. The CDR3 is made up of 14 amino acids. The germline V gene encodes CDR1 MNHEY and CDR2 SVGEGT. V gave up 0 bases and J gave up 4 bases, with 9 bases separating them. CDR3 nucleotide sequence: TGTGCCAGCAGTTACTCGAATAGTCGAGAGACCCAGTACTTC. Translating it yields CASSYSNSRETQYF.